A single sample is the source of the 28 T cell receptor beta chains below, sequenced in a study of blood T cell repertoires in COVID-19 (dated by TCRdb to the early 2020s). The library came from the immunoSEQ multiplex PCR assay. Imported from immuneACCESS, the table was reduced by TCRdb to in-frame sequences with V and J called. These copies leave out some clones; in studies compared against another copy, an unresolved V gene accounts for under half, and the cause of the remainder is not known. This sample comprises roughly 100,000 clones, roughly 76% of them detected only once. In total, the top ten clones hold around 4.7% of the sample. The specimen sequenced was peripheral blood. These receptors were taken from an elderly man with COVID-19, enrolled during active disease.

The chain has TRBV7-2 and TRBJ1-3, with unresolved D. The germline CDR1 and CDR2 sequences are SGHTA and FQGNSA. The CDR3 spans 14 residues. V dropped 6 bases and J dropped 0 bases, with 9 bases sitting between them. Written as DNA, the CDR3 is TGTGCCAGCAGGGAGCAGAGCTCTGGAAACACCATATATTTT. Amino acid sequence: CASREQSSGNTIYF.

This clone appeared once. The J gene is TRBJ2-3, the V gene TRBV5-1; a weak D match, TRBD2 (6 bases). This CDR3 has 17 amino acids. V lost 4 bases to trimming and J lost 2 bases, with 20 bases between them. Germline CDR1 and CDR2: SGHRS and YFSETQ. The CDR3 here is CASSLTPGAGYTDTQYF. In DNA form, the CDR3 reads TGCGCCAGCAGCCTGACGCCAGGAGCGGGTTACACAGATACGCAGTATTTT. Full variable domain (missing parts from reference TRBV5-1 and TRBJ2-3): KAGVTQTPRYLIKTRGQQVTLSCSPISGHRSVSWYQQTPGQGLQFLFEYFSETQRNKGNFPGRFSGRQFSNSRSEMNVSTLELGDSALYLCASSLTPGAGYTDTQYFGPGTRLTVL.

This chain's CDR3 is CASRTTSGDNTGELFF. CDR3 DNA sequence: TGTGCCAGCAGGACCACTAGCGGGGACAACACCGGGGAGCTGTTTTTT. J is TRBJ2-2 and V is TRBV2, with 10 bases fitting TRBD2. Unmatched junction bases numbered 6, after V lost 6 bases and J lost 2 bases. The germline V gene encodes CDR1 SNHLY and CDR2 FYNNEI. This CDR3 comprises 16 residues.

In DNA, the CDR3 is TGTGCCAGCAGCGTAGATGAGGGCACCTACGAGCAGTACTTC. Residues: CASSVDEGTYEQYF. The chain has TRBV9 and TRBJ2-7; a possible D gene is TRBD2 (5 bases). The CDR3 has 14 residues. Germline V gene data show CDR1 as SGDLS and CDR2 as YYNGEE. Trimming removed 0 bases at V and 2 bases at J, with 9 bases between.

This chain joins TRBV27 and TRBJ1-5; 9 bases are shared with TRBD1. The CDR3 spans 16 residues. The junction had 10 bases not matched to a gene; V was cut back by 4 bases and J by 6 bases. The germline gives CDR1 MNHEY, CDR2 SMNVEV (reference sequence). CDR3 region: CASSSTRQGVAQPQHF. The CDR3 DNA sequence: TGTGCCAGCAGTTCTACCCGACAGGGGGTCGCTCAGCCCCAGCATTTT.

A single count supports this clone. The V and J genes are TRBV7-6 and TRBJ2-2; 7 nucleotides line up with TRBD2. V was pared by 4 bases and J by 6 bases, with 5 bases of the junction left unmatched. Germline lookup yields CDR1 SGHVS and CDR2 FNYEAQ. This CDR3 region has 14 residues. The CDR3: CASSSRGVAGELFF. Here the CDR3 DNA reads TGTGCCAGCAGCTCCCGGGGGGTGGCCGGGGAGCTGTTTTTT.

The CDR3 DNA reads TGTGCCAGCAGCCACGGACAGGGGGTAGCTTTCTTT. Protein sequence: CASSHGQGVAFF. The J gene is TRBJ1-1, the V gene TRBV3-1 (or the pseudogene TRBV3-2), with TRBD1 identical over 10 bases. Losses at the gene ends were 3 bases for V and 10 bases for J; bases not matched to a gene: 2. CDR3 size: 12 residues. The germline V gene has CDR1 LGHDT and CDR2 YNNKEL (reference sequence).

The rearrangement links TRBV2 to TRBJ1-5; D might be TRBD1 (6 bases). CDR1 and CDR2 (germline): SNHLY, FYNNEI. The CDR3 covers 15 residues. V lost 4 bases and J lost 6, with 16 bases in between. The DNA of the CDR3 is TGTGCCAGCAGTGTAATGAAGGGGGTTGGTCAGCCCCAGCATTTT. Translation gives CASSVMKGVGQPQHF.

The chain employs TRBV4-1 and TRBJ1-5, with 11 bases aligning to TRBD1. CDR3 size: 22 residues. V trimming: 1 base; J trimming: 0 bases; junction bases outside the gene matches: 17. The germline CDR1 and CDR2 sequences are MGHRA and YSYEKL. The CDR3 region is CASSQANRPGQGERDSNQPQHF. CDR3 coding DNA: TGCGCCAGCAGCCAAGCAAACCGACCGGGACAGGGGGAAAGAGATAGCAATCAGCCCCAGCATTTT.

This chain links TRBV5-6 with TRBJ1-5; TRBD1 matches 11 bases. Germline V gene data show CDR1 as SGHDT and CDR2 as YYEEEE. The CDR3 totals 16 residues. V lost 4 bases, J lost 6 bases, and 9 bases stayed unmatched. CDR3: CASSAGTGGEGQPQHF. Written as DNA, the CDR3 is TGTGCCAGCAGCGCCGGGACAGGGGGAGAGGGTCAGCCCCAGCATTTT.

The chain has TRBV7-2 and TRBJ1-4; unclear D gene. The V and J ends lost 0 bases and 0 bases respectively, with 11 bases between them. Per the germline V gene, CDR1 is SGHTA and CDR2 is FQGNSA. The CDR3 runs to 17 residues. CDR3 in DNA: TGTGCCAGCAGCTTAGCCCCAGTAATCGCAACTAATGAAAAACTGTTTTTT. It yields the protein CASSLAPVIATNEKLFF. Filled out from reference TRBV7-2 and TRBJ1-4, the complete variable domain reads GAGVSQSPSNKVTEKGKDVELRCDPISGHTALYWYRQSLGQGLEFLIYFQGNSAPDKSGLPSDRFSAERTGGSVSTLTIQRTQQEDSAVYLCASSLAPVIATNEKLFFGSGTQLSVL.

The rearrangement joins TRBV3-1 (or the pseudogene TRBV3-2) to TRBJ2-7, with 8 bases aligning to TRBD1. The CDR3 runs to 14 residues. Germline V lookup: CDR1 LGHDT, CDR2 YNNKEL (reference sequence). Germline trimming cut 1 base from V and 3 bases from J; bases unmatched to any gene: 2. CDR3 sequence: CASSQGTGIYEQYF. In DNA, the CDR3 is TGTGCCAGCAGCCAAGGGACAGGGATCTACGAGCAGTACTTC.

V usage is TRBV6-4 and J usage is TRBJ2-1; 10 bases are shared with TRBD2. Germline trimming cut 4 bases from V and 8 bases from J; bases unmatched to any gene: 5. The length of the CDR3 is 14 residues. Germline V gene sequence: CDR1 MRHNA, CDR2 SNTAGT. In DNA, the CDR3 is TGTGCCAGCAGTGTGGGACTAGCGAGCTATGAGCAGTTCTTC. The encoded protein is CASSVGLASYEQFF.

The J gene is TRBJ1-1, the V gene TRBV10-3, with D possibly matching TRBD1 (5 bases). Germline V gene sequence: CDR1 ENHRY, CDR2 SYGVKD. The V gene lost 3 bases and the J gene lost 0 bases, with 14 bases spanning the gap. The CDR3 length is 16 residues. The CDR3 sequence is CAISETGGDLNTEAFF. Here the CDR3 DNA reads TGTGCCATCAGTGAAACCGGGGGGGACCTGAACACTGAAGCTTTCTTT.

The rearrangement links TRBV28 to TRBJ2-6, with 14 bases aligning to TRBD2. The CDR3 consists of 20 residues. J gave up 3 bases and V 5 bases, and 12 bases lay outside the gene matches. Germline V gene lookup returns CDR1 MDHEN and CDR2 SYDVKM. CDR3 protein: CASSISGFGLAGGGANVLTF. The CDR3 nucleotides read TGTGCCAGCAGTATATCGGGATTTGGACTAGCGGGAGGTGGGGCCAACGTCCTGACTTTC. Full variable domain (missing parts from reference TRBV28 and TRBJ2-6): DVKVTQSSRYLVKRTGEKVFLECVQDMDHENMFWYRQDPGLGLRLIYFSYDVKMKEKGDIPEGYSVSREKKERFSLILESASTNQTSMYLCASSISGFGLAGGGANVLTFGAGSRLTVL.

V usage is TRBV2 and J usage is TRBJ2-7, with 8 bases identical to TRBD1. The germline CDR1 and CDR2 sequences are SNHLY and FYNNEI. The CDR3 extends over 12 amino acids. V shed 11 bases, J shed 2 bases, and the junction held 5 bases outside the gene matches. CDR3 residues: CAVRTGTYEQYF. The CDR3 DNA reads TGTGCCGTCCGGACAGGGACCTACGAGCAGTACTTC. Filled out from reference TRBV2 and TRBJ2-7, the complete variable domain reads EPEVTQTPSHQVTQMGQEVILRCVPISNHLYFYWYRQILGQKVEFLVSFYNNEISEKSEIFDDQFSVERPDGSNFTLKIRSTKLEDSAMYFCAVRTGTYEQYFGPGTRLTVT.

The gene calls are TRBV9 and TRBJ1-2; 8 nucleotides match TRBD1. Trimming cost V 4 bases and J 2 bases; bases outside gene matches: 4. The CDR3 length is 14 residues. Germline V CDR1 and CDR2: SGDLS, YYNGEE. The CDR3 reads CASSPGQGNYGYTF. The CDR3 DNA sequence: TGTGCCAGCAGCCCTGGACAGGGCAACTATGGCTACACCTTC.

The V and J genes are TRBV25-1 and TRBJ2-1, with TRBD1 matching over 10 bases. Germline values: CDR1 MGHDK, CDR2 SYGVNS. CDR3 length: 14 residues. V was pared by 7 bases and J by 7 bases, with 7 bases of the junction left unmatched. The CDR3 DNA follows: TGTGCCAGCACCGGGACAGGGGAATCAAATGAGCAGTTCTTC. Its protein product is CASTGTGESNEQFF. Combining the CDR3 with reference TRBV25-1 and TRBJ2-1 gives the whole variable domain EADIYQTPRYLVIGTGKKITLECSQTMGHDKMYWYQQDPGMELHLIHYSYGVNSTEKGDLSSESTVSRIRTEHFPLTLESARPSHTSQYLCASTGTGESNEQFFGPGTRLTVL.

V and J are TRBV6-1 and TRBJ2-3; 7 bases fit TRBD2. Germline V gene sequence: CDR1 MNHNS, CDR2 SASEGT. Trimming removed 2 bases from V and 0 bases from J; junction bases left unmatched: 2. The CDR3 extends over 15 amino acids. The CDR3 reads CASSESSGSTDTQYF. The CDR3 nucleotides read TGTGCCAGCAGTGAATCTAGCGGTAGCACAGATACGCAGTATTTT.

The J gene is TRBJ1-5, the V gene TRBV28; 7 bases are a match to TRBD1. The V gene's germline CDR1 is MDHEN and CDR2 SYDVKM. The junction had 10 bases not matched to a gene; V was cut back by 7 bases and J by 4 bases. CDR3 length equals 15 residues. The CDR3 DNA sequence: TGTGCCAGCAACTCAAACGGCAGGGGGAATCAGCCCCAGCATTTT. It specifies CASNSNGRGNQPQHF.

The rearrangement uses TRBV10-3 and TRBJ1-2; possibly TRBD1 for D (6 bases). This CDR3 region has 12 residues. Germline values: CDR1 ENHRY, CDR2 SYGVKD. The V end was cut by 6 bases, the J end by 6 bases, with 11 bases between. CDR3 sequence reads: CAISFRGHGYTF. CDR3 bases: TGTGCCATCAGCTTCAGGGGCCATGGCTACACCTTC.

The gene calls are TRBV5-1 and TRBJ1-1; 10 bases are shared with TRBD1. This CDR3 has 14 residues. Germline CDR1 and CDR2: SGHRS and YFSETQ. The V segment lost 4 bases and the J segment 5 bases; nucleotides outside the gene matches: 5. CDR3 coding DNA: TGCGCCAGCAGCACCGGGACAGGGGAAACTGAAGCTTTCTTT. This encodes CASSTGTGETEAFF.

The V call is TRBV11-2, the J call TRBJ2-4; 7 nucleotides agree with TRBD1. Germline loops: CDR1 SGHAT, CDR2 FQNNGV. This CDR3 has 14 residues. V dropped 5 bases and J dropped 6; count of bases not matched to a gene: 7. CDR3 region: CASSASRDRNIQYF. In DNA form, the CDR3 reads TGTGCCAGCAGCGCAAGCCGGGACAGAAACATTCAGTACTTC.

The rearrangement joins TRBV11-2 to TRBJ2-5; a possible D gene is TRBD1 (5 bases). The CDR3 has 16 residues. Trimming removed 1 base at V and 1 base at J, with 13 bases between. Germline assignment: CDR1 SGHAT and CDR2 FQNNGV. Here the CDR3 reads CASSLGGLGAQETQYF. The CDR3 DNA sequence: TGTGCCAGCAGCTTAGGGGGCCTAGGTGCCCAAGAGACCCAGTACTTC.

In this sample, this clone turned up a few times. CDR3 region: CASSLDRGGTEAFF. The CDR3 region has the DNA TGCGCCAGCAGCCTGGACAGGGGAGGCACTGAAGCTTTCTTT. This chain uses TRBV10-1 with TRBJ1-1; TRBD1 aligns across 9 bases. The CDR3 runs 14 residues. Germline V gene sequence: CDR1 WNHNN, CDR2 SYGVQD (reference sequence). V trimming: 6 bases; J trimming: 4 bases; junction bases outside the gene matches: 6.

The V gene is TRBV30, the J gene TRBJ1-5; D is undetermined. The CDR3 runs 12 residues. Germline CDR1 reads GTSNPN; CDR2 reads SVGIG (reference sequence). Trimming took 4 bases from V and 2 from J, leaving 6 bases between them. CDR3 sequence: CAWKGGNQPQHF. For the CDR3, the DNA is TGTGCCTGGAAAGGAGGCAATCAGCCCCAGCATTTT.

V usage is TRBV6-1 and J usage is TRBJ1-5; D is unresolved. Germline V gene lookup returns CDR1 MNHNS and CDR2 SASEGT. Trimming pared 2 bases from V and 0 bases from J, leaving 2 bases between. This CDR3 has 13 residues. The CDR3 reads CASSERSNQPQHF. Written as DNA, the CDR3 is TGTGCCAGCAGTGAACGTAGCAATCAGCCCCAGCATTTT.

The V and J genes are TRBV7-9 and TRBJ1-1; 8 nucleotides align to TRBD1. Unmatched junction bases numbered 6, after V lost 6 bases and J lost 3 bases. The V gene's germline CDR1 is SEHNR and CDR2 FQNEAQ (reference sequence). The CDR3 totals 14 residues. CDR3: CASSLYRGDTEAFF. Written as DNA, the CDR3 is TGTGCCAGCAGTCTCTACAGGGGGGACACTGAAGCTTTCTTT.